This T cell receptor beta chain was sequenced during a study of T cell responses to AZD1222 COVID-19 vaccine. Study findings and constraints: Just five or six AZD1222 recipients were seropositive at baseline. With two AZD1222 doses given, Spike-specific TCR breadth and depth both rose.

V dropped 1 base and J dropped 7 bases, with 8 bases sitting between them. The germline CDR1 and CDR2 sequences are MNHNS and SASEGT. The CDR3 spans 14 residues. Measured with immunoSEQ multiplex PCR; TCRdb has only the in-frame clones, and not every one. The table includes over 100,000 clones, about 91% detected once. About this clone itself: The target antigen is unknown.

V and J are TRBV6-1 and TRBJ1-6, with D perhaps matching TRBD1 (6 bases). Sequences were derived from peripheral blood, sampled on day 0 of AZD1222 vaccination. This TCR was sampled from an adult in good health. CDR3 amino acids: CASSEVGANSPLHF. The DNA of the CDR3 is TGTGCCAGCAGTGAAGTGGGGGCGAATTCACCCCTCCACTTT.